The T cell receptor beta chain under discussion was sequenced for a study of blood T cell repertoires in COVID-19. Study context: The United States, Italy and Spain supplied acute and convalescent COVID-19 samples. The analysed material was cDNA or gDNA that came from T cells, B-cell-depleted T cells, or PBMCs.

Germline V gene lookup returns CDR1 MNHEY and CDR2 SMNVEV (reference sequence). The CDR3 is 18 amino acids. Trimming removed 0 bases from V and 0 bases from J, with 17 bases in between. Per the authors' pipeline: Amplification of reference gene primers provided the estimated nucleated cell counts. Profiled with immunoSEQ multiplex PCR; TCRdb holds only in-frame clones, not every one. The D gene and trimming were derived from the DNA, and the V and J assignments and clone size from that table. This table has around 180,000 clones, roughly four fifths appearing once. The sequencing sample was made of peripheral blood. The V and J genes are TRBV27 and TRBJ2-5; the D gene is possibly TRBD2 (6 bases). The receptor was derived from a woman aged 25 to 45 with acute or convalescent COVID-19. CDR3 DNA sequence: TGTGCCAGCAGTTTATCCAGACCGGAGGGATGGTACCAAGAGACCCAGTACTTC. This encodes CASSLSRPEGWYQETQYF.